The clone carrying this T cell receptor (beta chain) has at least ten counts. Antigen unknown. The data derive from a study of CD8 T cells in ankylosing spondylitis. Whole-study findings and limits: One TCR beta motif, made up of roughly eight highly homologous variants, appeared characteristic of ankylosing spondylitis blood.

This CDR3 is 12 amino acids long. V dropped 2 bases and J dropped 13; count of bases not matched to a gene: 3. 5'-RACE, quantitative and with molecular barcodes, yielded the TCR beta libraries. MiXCR was run by TCRdb on the 5' RACE reads, yielding one entry per CDR3 protein. The sample holds around 450,000 distinct CDR3 sequences, around 26% seen once. This TCR derives from a male donor with ankylosing spondylitis. The chain links TRBV12-3 or TRBV12-4 to TRBJ2-1, with TRBD1 matching over 9 bases. The sequenced material came from blood, either unsorted or a sorted T cell fraction (not recorded which). CDR3 coding DNA: TGTGCCAGCAGTTTAACAGGGGGCGCACAGTTCTTC. Translation gives CASSLTGGAQFF.